This T cell receptor beta chain was identified during a study of control samples from healthy donors and cancer patients. TCRdb keeps only in-frame clones here, not all; method: immunoSEQ multiplex PCR. In the table there are more than 85,000 clones, about 89% of which are singletons. CDR3 length: 14 residues. Germline CDR1 and CDR2: MNHEY and SVGEGT. V was pared by 2 bases and J by 2 bases, with 6 bases between. The sequenced sample consisted of blood. The chain employs TRBV6-2 or TRBV6-3 and TRBJ2-2; D ambiguous. This sequence was found in a woman between 50 and 59 years old in good health. The CDR3 nucleotides are TGTGCCAGCAGTTACGGAGTCAACACCGGGGAGCTGTTTTTT. Translated, it gives CASSYGVNTGELFF.